Below are 19 T cell receptor beta chains sequenced from a single sample in a study of T cell responses to AZD1222 COVID-19 vaccine. Sequencing used immunoSEQ multiplex PCR; TCRdb keeps in-frame clones, though not all of them. The sample records 150,000 to 200,000 clones, more than 80% being singletons. This sample comprised peripheral blood, obtained 28 days after the second dose of the MenACWY control vaccine. All receptors derive from an adult who received the MenACWY meningococcal vaccine as a control.

CDR3 protein: CASTPDGNYGYTF. CDR3 sequence (DNA): TGTGCCAGCACCCCAGACGGGAACTATGGCTACACCTTC. This chain joins TRBV6-6 and TRBJ1-2; D unclear. CDR1 and CDR2 from the germline V gene are MNHNY and SVGAGI (reference sequence). The CDR3 consists of 13 residues. V was shortened by 7 bases and J by 2 bases, with 11 bases between the two germline ends.

The chain recombines TRBV11-2 with TRBJ1-1, with D tentatively TRBD1 (6 bases). The germline V gene encodes CDR1 SGHAT and CDR2 FQNNGV. This CDR3 is 15 amino acids long. Trimming stripped 1 base from V and 5 bases from J, with 14 bases between. The CDR3 loop is CASSLGWARGTEAFF. CDR3 DNA sequence: TGTGCCAGCAGCTTAGGATGGGCCAGGGGAACTGAAGCTTTCTTT.

This sequence joins TRBV6-6 and TRBJ1-5; D not certain. The length of the CDR3 is 14 residues. Germline CDR1 reads MNHNY; CDR2 reads SVGAGI (reference sequence). The germline V and J ends were trimmed by 6 bases and 9 bases, with 18 bases remaining between them. CDR3 protein: CASSLRTANSPQHF. For the CDR3, the DNA is TGTGCCAGCAGCCTCAGGACGGCTAATTCGCCCCAGCATTTT.

The chain links TRBV9 to TRBJ2-2, with 7 bases identical to TRBD2. Looked up from germline, CDR1 is SGDLS and CDR2 is YYNGEE. V shed 0 bases, J shed 5 bases, and the junction held 7 bases outside the gene matches. This CDR3 comprises 16 residues. CDR3 in DNA: TGTGCCAGCAGCGTAGGAGGACTAGGGAGGACCGGGGAGCTGTTTTTT. It yields the protein CASSVGGLGRTGELFF.

This chain links TRBV6-5 with TRBJ1-2; D ambiguous. CDR3 length equals 11 residues. Germline-derived CDR1 and CDR2 are MNHEY and SVGAGI. The V end lost 0 bases, the J end lost 8 bases, and 4 bases lay between the germline ends. The CDR3 here is CASSYSAGYTF. In DNA form, the CDR3 reads TGTGCCAGCAGTTACTCGGCCGGCTACACCTTC.

The V and J genes are TRBV9 and TRBJ2-1, with 12 positions matching TRBD1. The germline V gene has CDR1 SGDLS and CDR2 YYNGEE. The CDR3 spans 16 residues. Losses at the gene ends were 0 bases for V and 7 bases for J; bases not matched to a gene: 5. CDR3 amino acids: CASSVGGTGGLNEQFF. The CDR3, as DNA: TGTGCCAGCAGCGTAGGGGGGACAGGGGGCCTTAATGAGCAGTTCTTC. The variable domain in full, completed from reference TRBV9 and TRBJ2-1, reads DSGVTQTPKHLITATGQRVTLRCSPRSGDLSVYWYQQSLDQGLQFLIQYYNGEERAKGNILERFSAQQFPDLHSELNLSSLELGDSALYFCASSVGGTGGLNEQFFGPGTRLTVL.

The V call is TRBV28, the J call TRBJ2-7; no definite D call. Germline CDR1 and CDR2: MDHEN and SYDVKM. The V end was cut by 6 bases, the J end by 3 bases, with 6 bases between. This CDR3 contains 11 residues. This CDR3 reads CASSQVYEQYF. The CDR3 DNA is TGTGCCAGCAGCCAAGTCTACGAGCAGTACTTC. The entire variable domain, with the rest obtained from reference TRBV28 and TRBJ2-7, is as follows: DVKVTQSSRYLVKRTGEKVFLECVQDMDHENMFWYRQDPGLGLRLIYFSYDVKMKEKGDIPEGYSVSREKKERFSLILESASTNQTSMYLCASSQVYEQYFGPGTRLTVT.

The CDR3 sequence is CSARRGNTIYF. The CDR3 DNA follows: TGCAGTGCTAGACGGGGAAACACCATATATTTT. V and J are TRBV20-1 and TRBJ1-3; the D is unclear. CDR1 is DFQATT, CDR2 SNEGSKA, per germline (reference sequence). There are 11 residues in the CDR3. Trimming shortened V by 2 bases and J by 4 bases, and 3 bases separated the two germline ends.

This clone appeared once. The chain recombines TRBV30 with TRBJ2-7; D unresolved. Germline CDR1 GTSNPN, CDR2 SVGIG (reference sequence). The CDR3 is 13 residues long. Trimming took 2 bases from V and 2 from J, leaving 10 bases between them. This CDR3 reads CAWSLQLTYEQYF. The CDR3 DNA follows: TGTGCCTGGAGTCTGCAGCTGACCTACGAGCAGTACTTC.

CDR3 sequence (DNA): TGTGCCAGCAGTTTACAAGGCTATGGCTACACCTTC. It encodes CASSLQGYGYTF. The chain combines TRBV28 with TRBJ1-2; D gene ambiguous. CDR3 size: 12 residues. The V end lost 2 bases, the J end lost 4 bases, and 5 bases lay between the germline ends. Per germline, CDR1 MDHEN and CDR2 SYDVKM.

V gene TRBV18 combines with J gene TRBJ2-1; no clear D gene. CDR1 is KGHSH, CDR2 LQKENI, per germline. This CDR3 has 14 amino acids. Between the trimmed V and J ends, which lost 2 bases and 3 bases, there was a span of 8 bases. The CDR3 DNA reads as TGTGCCAGCTCACCAGCGAACAGCTACAATGAGCAGTTCTTC. The encoded protein is CASSPANSYNEQFF.

CDR3 sequence (DNA): TGTGCCATCAGTGATTCAGGGACAGGGTTCTACGAGCAGTACTTC. Translated: CAISDSGTGFYEQYF. This chain joins TRBV10-3 and TRBJ2-7; 9 nucleotides align to TRBD1. CDR1 and CDR2 from the germline V gene are ENHRY and SYGVKD. V shed 3 bases, J shed 3 bases, and the junction held 6 bases outside the gene matches. The CDR3 is 15 amino acids.

This clone was detected only once. The rearrangement joins TRBV2 to TRBJ1-2; D ambiguous. Trimming stripped 3 bases from V and 4 bases from J, with 18 bases between. This CDR3 has 16 amino acids. Germline lookup yields CDR1 SNHLY and CDR2 FYNNEI. The CDR3 DNA reads as TGTGCCAGCAGTGAGTCCGGTCCTCAACGGTCCTATGGCTACACCTTC. This translates into CASSESGPQRSYGYTF.

This clone was seen a handful of times. The chain links TRBV7-2 to TRBJ1-1, with D unresolved. V lost 1 base, J lost 1 base, and 13 bases lay in between. This CDR3 is built from 16 residues. Looked up from germline, CDR1 is SGHTA and CDR2 is FQGNSA. CDR3 region: CASSLGVGRSNTEAFF. Written as DNA, the CDR3 is TGTGCCAGCAGCTTAGGCGTCGGACGGTCGAACACTGAAGCTTTCTTT.

DNA of the CDR3: TGTGCCAGCAGCTTATACTCCCACCGGGACACCCAGATCTACGAGCAGTACTTC. It encodes CASSLYSHRDTQIYEQYF. The chain employs TRBV11-2 and TRBJ2-7; D is possibly TRBD1 (6 bases). This CDR3 is 18 amino acids long. CDR1 and CDR2 from the germline V gene are SGHAT and FQNNGV. Trimming removed 2 bases from V and 3 bases from J, with 23 bases in between.

The V gene is TRBV6-1, the J gene TRBJ2-3; D not certain. Germline V gene sequence: CDR1 MNHNS, CDR2 SASEGT. The CDR3 has 11 residues. V was clipped by 2 bases and J by 6 bases, with 3 bases between them. In nucleotides, the CDR3 is TGTGCCAGCAGTGAACCGGATACGCAGTATTTT. It codes for CASSEPDTQYF.

The rearrangement joins TRBV9 to TRBJ2-1; 7 nucleotides match TRBD2. The CDR3 sequence is 16 residues long. CDR1 is SGDLS and CDR2 is YYNGEE in the germline V gene. Unmatched junction bases numbered 15, after V lost 5 bases and J lost 7 bases. CDR3 protein: CASRPFVGGPGNEQFF. In DNA, the CDR3 is TGTGCCAGCAGACCATTTGTGGGAGGGCCGGGTAATGAGCAGTTCTTC. Supplemented by reference TRBV9 and TRBJ2-1, the full variable domain reads DSGVTQTPKHLITATGQRVTLRCSPRSGDLSVYWYQQSLDQGLQFLIQYYNGEERAKGNILERFSAQQFPDLHSELNLSSLELGDSALYFCASRPFVGGPGNEQFFGPGTRLTVL.

V usage is TRBV7-2 and J usage is TRBJ1-1; D unresolved. Germline CDR1 is SGHTA and CDR2 is FQGNSA. The CDR3 length is 13 residues. V was cut by 5 bases and J by 0 bases, with 7 bases left in between. The CDR3 nucleotides are TGTGCCAGCAGCGGTTTTATGAACACTGAAGCTTTCTTT. Residues: CASSGFMNTEAFF.

The rearrangement joins TRBV5-4 to TRBJ1-3, with unresolved D. The CDR3 covers 14 residues. Germline V lookup: CDR1 SGHNT, CDR2 YYREEE (reference sequence). Trimming cost V 0 bases and J 0 bases, with 4 bases left between them. The CDR3 is CASSLDLSGNTIYF. DNA for the CDR3: TGTGCCAGCAGCTTGGACCTCTCTGGAAACACCATATATTTT.